A selection of T cell receptor beta chains follows, all from one sample in a study of control samples from healthy donors and cancer patients. The repertoire was sequenced with immunoSEQ multiplex PCR; TCRdb's copy has only in-frame clones and lacks some. Here the sample spans about 150,000 clones, about 94% being singletons. Sample: blood. The receptors derive from a man aged 50 or older in good health. Each CDR3 is given with its conserved first and last residue. D genes are given only for firm matches. Size tells how often a clone was seen (once, few, many) or the class of an expanded clone, and some rows leave it out.

>TRBD1|TRBV18|once|TRBJ2-6
CASSRTGGGSGANVLTF
TGTGCCAGCTCCAGGACAGGTGGAGGCTCTGGGGCCAACGTCCTGACTTTC
>TRBD2|TRBV3-1/TRBV3-2|-|TRBJ2-1
CASRGTSGRAYNEQFF
TGTGCCAGCAGGGGGACTAGCGGGAGGGCCTACAATGAGCAGTTCTTC
>TRBD1|TRBV3-1/TRBV3-2|-|TRBJ2-3
CASSGDRGRTDTQYF
TGTGCCAGCAGCGGGGACAGGGGGAGAACAGATACGCAGTATTTT
>-|TRBV28|-|TRBJ1-2
CASRRQSPGGYGYTF
TGTGCCAGCAGACGACAGTCCCCGGGGGGGTATGGCTACACCTTC
>-|TRBV6-5|-|TRBJ2-5
CASRPGPRGGETQYF
TGTGCCAGCAGACCCGGACCCCGAGGTGGAGAGACCCAGTACTTC
>-|TRBV7-9|-|TRBJ2-1
CASFTNRYNEQFF
TGTGCCAGCTTCACTAACAGGTACAATGAGCAGTTCTTC
>-|TRBV19|-|TRBJ2-1
CASSIRTYEQFF
TGTGCCAGTAGTATTCGGACTTATGAGCAGTTCTTC
>-|TRBV19|-|TRBJ1-1
CASKLQALTSNTEAFF
TGTGCCAGTAAACTACAGGCTTTGACTTCGAACACTGAAGCTTTCTTT
>-|TRBV2|-|TRBJ2-2
CASSGRPTGELFF
TGTGCCAGCAGTGGGAGGCCCACCGGGGAGCTGTTTTTT
>-|TRBV3-1/TRBV3-2|-|TRBJ2-2
CASSQAKVVTGELFF
TGTGCCAGCAGCCAAGCAAAGGTGGTCACCGGGGAGCTGTTTTTT
>-|TRBV14|-|TRBJ2-6
CASSQQGKGANVLTF
TGTGCCAGCAGCCAACAGGGAAAAGGGGCCAACGTCCTGACTTTC
>TRBD1|TRBV5-1|-|TRBJ2-2
CASSWTGVVSGELFF
TGCGCCAGCAGCTGGACAGGGGTAGTTTCCGGGGAGCTGTTTTTT
>-|TRBV27|-|TRBJ2-3
CASSLRGHNTDTQYF
TGTGCCAGCAGTTTAAGGGGTCATAACACAGATACGCAGTATTTT
>-|TRBV14|-|TRBJ2-1
CASSHLTGGRYNEQFF
TGTGCCAGCAGCCACTTAACAGGAGGAAGGTACAATGAGCAGTTCTTC
>-|TRBV10-3|-|TRBJ2-2
CAISRAQGPGELFF
TGTGCCATCAGTAGGGCGCAGGGACCCGGGGAGCTGTTTTTT
>-|TRBV10-1|-|TRBJ2-2
CASRASVGGELFF
TGCGCCAGCAGGGCTAGCGTTGGCGGGGAGCTGTTTTTT
>-|TRBV29-1|-|TRBJ2-4
CSVAWRGLNIQYF
TGCAGCGTTGCTTGGAGGGGATTGAACATTCAGTACTTC
>-|TRBV21-1|-|TRBJ1-2
CASSTTGQGHYGYTF
TGTGCCAGCAGCACCACGGGACAGGGGCACTATGGCTACACCTTC
>TRBD1|TRBV5-1|-|TRBJ2-7
CASSFGTGVYEQYF
TGCGCCAGCAGCTTCGGGACAGGGGTCTACGAGCAGTACTTC
>-|TRBV6-4|-|TRBJ2-4
CASSGPLTGTKNIQYF
TGTGCCAGCAGTGGCCCCCTGACAGGGACTAAAAACATTCAGTACTTC
>TRBD1|TRBV7-2|-|TRBJ1-6
CASSSLDRPYNSPLHF
TGTGCCAGCAGCAGCCTGGACAGGCCTTATAATTCACCCCTCCACTTT
>-|TRBV29-1|-|TRBJ1-2
CSVEDPAGYTF
TGCAGCGTTGAAGATCCTGCGGGCTACACCTTC
>-|TRBV18|-|TRBJ2-3
CASSPNSGGWSTDTQYF
TGTGCCAGCTCACCGAACTCAGGCGGCTGGAGCACAGATACGCAGTATTTT
>TRBD1|TRBV24-1|-|TRBJ2-4
CATSDFTGGRNIQYF
TGTGCCACCAGTGATTTTACAGGGGGCAGAAACATTCAGTACTTC
>-|TRBV5-1|once|TRBJ2-7
CASSFEGIAYEQYF
TGCGCCAGCAGCTTCGAGGGTATAGCCTACGAGCAGTACTTC
>-|TRBV4-2|-|TRBJ2-7
CASSQEPGSYEQYF
TGTGCCAGCAGCCAAGAACCTGGCTCCTACGAGCAGTACTTC
>TRBD1|TRBV7-9|-|TRBJ2-7
CASSLGTGIYEQYF
TGTGCCAGCAGCTTAGGGACAGGGATCTACGAGCAGTACTTC
>-|TRBV6-5|-|TRBJ1-1
CASITRGATEAFF
TGTGCCAGCATCACCCGTGGGGCTACTGAAGCTTTCTTT
>TRBD1|TRBV11-3|-|TRBJ2-2
CASSPDRGDTGELFF
TGTGCCAGCAGCCCGGACAGGGGGGATACCGGGGAGCTGTTTTTT
>TRBD1|TRBV19|-|TRBJ2-7
CASSMSTGRGAYEQYF
TGTGCCAGTAGTATGTCGACAGGGCGAGGGGCCTACGAGCAGTACTTC
>TRBD1|TRBV7-6|-|TRBJ2-2
CASSSPLDRVNTGELFF
TGTGCCAGCAGCTCTCCTTTAGACAGGGTGAACACCGGGGAGCTGTTTTTT
>-|TRBV15|-|TRBJ2-1
CATSRDKGVRDEQFF
TGTGCCACCAGCAGAGATAAAGGGGTTAGGGATGAGCAGTTCTTC
>-|TRBV10-3|-|TRBJ1-4
CAIGENEKLFF
TGTGCCATCGGAGAGAATGAAAAACTGTTTTTT
>-|TRBV7-6|-|TRBJ1-4
CASSLEGFPGPRKLFF
TGTGCCAGCAGCTTAGAGGGATTCCCGGGACCCCGAAAACTGTTTTTT
>-|TRBV2|few|TRBJ2-7
CASSERIYSLEQYF
TGTGCCAGCAGTGAGAGGATATACTCTCTCGAGCAGTACTTC
>-|TRBV12-3/TRBV12-4|once|TRBJ2-2
CASSLINTGELFF
TGTGCCAGCAGTCTAATTAACACCGGGGAGCTGTTTTTT
>-|TRBV18|-|TRBJ2-5
CASSRADSRGTQYF
TGTGCCAGCTCACGGGCAGACTCGCGGGGAACCCAGTACTTC
>-|TRBV3-1/TRBV3-2|once|TRBJ2-3
CASSAPGGSTDTQYF
TGTGCCAGCAGCGCCCCAGGCGGGAGCACAGATACGCAGTATTTT
>TRBD1|TRBV6-6|-|TRBJ2-7
CASSYRGTATYEQYF
TGTGCCAGCAGTTACAGGGGGACAGCCACATACGAGCAGTACTTC
>TRBD2|TRBV9|-|TRBJ2-2
CASSPRAGGIRELFF
TGTGCCAGCAGCCCCAGAGCGGGAGGGATACGGGAGCTGTTTTTT
>TRBD1|TRBV7-9|-|TRBJ1-2
CASSFDREDGYTF
TGTGCCAGCAGCTTTGACAGGGAAGACGGCTACACCTTC
>TRBD1|TRBV7-8|-|TRBJ2-7
CASSLKGTGVSYEQYF
TGTGCCAGCAGCTTAAAAGGGACAGGGGTTTCCTACGAGCAGTACTTC
>-|TRBV7-6|-|TRBJ2-2
CASSLSPSYTGELFF
TGTGCCAGCAGCTTAAGCCCCAGTTACACCGGGGAGCTGTTTTTT
>-|TRBV24-1|-|TRBJ2-5
CATSETHMETQYF
TGTGCCACCAGTGAGACACACATGGAGACCCAGTACTTC
>-|TRBV5-1|-|TRBJ2-5
CASTRRQETQYF
TGCGCCAGCACCCGACGGCAAGAGACCCAGTACTTC
>TRBD2|TRBV20-1|-|TRBJ2-3
CSASPLAGLTDTQYF
TGCAGTGCTAGTCCCCTAGCGGGACTGACAGATACGCAGTATTTT
>-|TRBV5-6|-|TRBJ1-3
CASSLGGASGNTIYF
TGTGCCAGCAGCTTGGGAGGGGCCTCTGGAAACACCATATATTTT
>TRBD1|TRBV2|few|TRBJ1-1
CATPKDRDGYTEAFF
TGTGCCACCCCGAAGGACAGGGATGGGTACACTGAAGCTTTCTTT
>-|TRBV23-1|-|TRBJ1-2
CARADYGYTF
TGCGCCAGGGCCGATTATGGCTACACCTTC
>-|TRBV5-1|-|TRBJ1-2
CASSDPRGVGGYTF
TGCGCCAGCAGCGACCCCCGGGGGGTCGGAGGCTACACCTTC
>TRBD2|TRBV4-1|-|TRBJ2-7
CASRWGLAGDYEQYF
TGCGCCAGCAGGTGGGGACTAGCGGGGGACTACGAGCAGTACTTC
>TRBD2|TRBV10-3|-|TRBJ2-3
CAISEPPSGRTDTQYF
TGTGCCATCAGTGAGCCCCCTAGCGGACGCACAGATACGCAGTATTTT
>-|TRBV4-1|-|TRBJ2-7
CASSQGGDSYEQYF
TGCGCCAGCAGCCAAGGGGGGGACTCCTACGAGCAGTACTTC
>-|TRBV28|-|TRBJ1-5
CASSLVGDNQPQHF
TGTGCCAGCAGTTTAGTAGGGGACAATCAGCCCCAGCATTTT
>TRBD2|TRBV2|once|TRBJ2-1
CASQLSSGNSYNEQFF
TGTGCCAGCCAACTATCTAGCGGGAATTCCTACAATGAGCAGTTCTTC
>-|TRBV28|-|TRBJ2-1
CASSLTSRGEQFF
TGTGCCAGCAGTTTGACTAGTAGAGGTGAGCAGTTCTTC
>TRBD1|TRBV3-1/TRBV3-2|-|TRBJ1-6
CASSQRDSNSPLHF
TGTGCCAGCAGCCAACGGGACAGTAATTCACCCCTCCACTTT
>TRBD1|TRBV3-1/TRBV3-2|-|TRBJ1-2
CASSQGDRGPSYTF
TGTGCCAGCAGCCAGGGCGACAGGGGGCCTTCCTACACCTTC